What follows is one T cell receptor beta chain and its context. Its specificity is unknown. Both 60 Vbeta primers and 13 Jbeta primers went into the PCR. Here immunoSEQ multiplex PCR was the method, and the copy in TCRdb shows in-frame clones only, minus some. The table for this sample gives approximately 77,000 clones. The data stem from a study of cytomegalovirus exposure and HLA in healthy donors. Notes on the study in general: TCR beta V- and J-gene trimming, according to a later analysis, was linked to a missense DCLRE1C variant.

Germline V CDR1 and CDR2: SGDLS, YYNGEE. The CDR3 covers 14 residues. J was trimmed by 0 bases and V by 4 bases; bases with no gene match: 4. The sequencing sample was made of PBMCs. The chain joins TRBV9 to TRBJ2-7; 7 bases match TRBD1. This sequence was found in a man younger than 40 in good health and CMV-seronegative. The CDR3 DNA reads TGTGCCAGCAGCCTACGGGACAGCTCCTACGAGCAGTACTTC. Translating it yields CASSLRDSSYEQYF.